This T cell receptor beta chain was sequenced during a study of cytomegalovirus exposure and HLA in healthy donors. The V and J ends lost 6 bases and 1 base respectively, with 11 bases between them. The CDR3 consists of 14 residues. Germline lookup yields CDR1 ENHRY and CDR2 SYGVKD. A multiplex PCR was run with 60 Vbeta primers and 13 Jbeta primers. Sequenced by immunoSEQ multiplex PCR; TCRdb stores in-frame clones only, minus some. Here the sample table reports 150,000 to 250,000 clones. The gene calls are TRBV10-3 and TRBJ2-3; the D is unclear. The specimen was PBMCs. This TCR was recovered from a boy aged 10-17 years in good health and CMV-seronegative. This CDR3 reads CAISHRTRTDTQYF. The DNA for the CDR3 is TGTGCCATCAGCCACAGAACACGCACAGATACGCAGTATTTT.